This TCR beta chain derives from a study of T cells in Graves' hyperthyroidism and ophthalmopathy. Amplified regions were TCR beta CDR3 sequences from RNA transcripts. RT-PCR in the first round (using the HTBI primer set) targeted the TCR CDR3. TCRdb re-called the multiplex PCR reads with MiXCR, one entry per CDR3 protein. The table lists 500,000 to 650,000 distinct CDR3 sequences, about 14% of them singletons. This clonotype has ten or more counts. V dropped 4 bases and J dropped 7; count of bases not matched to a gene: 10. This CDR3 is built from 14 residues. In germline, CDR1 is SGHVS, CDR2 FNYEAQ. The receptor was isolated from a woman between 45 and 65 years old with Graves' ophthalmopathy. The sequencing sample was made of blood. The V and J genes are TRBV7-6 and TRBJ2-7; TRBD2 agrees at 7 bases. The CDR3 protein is CASSSRRLAGEQYF. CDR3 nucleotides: TGTGCCAGCAGCTCGAGACGACTAGCAGGGGAGCAGTACTTC.